The next 25 T cell receptor beta chains were all read from a single sample in a study of blood T cell repertoires in COVID-19. Assay: immunoSEQ multiplex PCR; the TCRdb copy retains only in-frame clones and omits some. The sample holds around 170,000 clones, 78% seen once. What was sequenced was peripheral blood. The origin of the receptors is a woman of 80 years or more with acute or convalescent COVID-19.

The chain recombines TRBV7-9 with TRBJ2-1, with D possibly being TRBD2 (7 bases). Germline V gene lookup returns CDR1 SEHNR and CDR2 FQNEAQ (reference sequence). V dropped 5 bases and J dropped 7 bases, with 18 bases sitting between them. The CDR3 contains 15 residues. The CDR3 sequence is CASSPFPGGGNEQFF. Here the CDR3 DNA reads TGTGCCAGCAGCCCCTTCCCGGGGGGCGGTAATGAGCAGTTCTTC.

This clone has a single count. J is TRBJ1-3 and V is TRBV5-4; 8 positions match TRBD1. The CDR3 extends over 15 amino acids. Per the germline V gene, CDR1 is SGHNT and CDR2 is YYREEE (reference sequence). J lost 0 bases, V lost 4 bases, and 3 bases had no gene match. The CDR3 bases are TGTGCCAGCAGCCCGGGACAGGTCTCTGGAAACACCATATATTTT. Its protein product is CASSPGQVSGNTIYF.

The chain uses TRBV3-1 (or the pseudogene TRBV3-2) and TRBJ2-3; a weak D match, TRBD2 (6 bases). Trimming removed 4 bases from V and 0 bases from J, with 11 bases in between. This CDR3 has 15 residues. CDR1 LGHDT and CDR2 YNNKEL come from the germline V gene (reference sequence). Here the CDR3 reads CASSPGLTSTDTQYF. In DNA form, the CDR3 reads TGTGCCAGCAGCCCCGGACTAACTAGCACAGATACGCAGTATTTT.

The chain carries TRBV27 and TRBJ1-2; 11 positions match TRBD1. The germline gives CDR1 MNHEY, CDR2 SMNVEV (reference sequence). V trimming: 6 bases; J trimming: 8 bases; junction bases outside the gene matches: 14. The CDR3 is 16 residues long. CDR3 region: CASSLRGGQGARGYTF. Here the CDR3 DNA reads TGTGCCAGCAGCCTACGGGGCGGACAGGGGGCGCGGGGCTACACCTTC.

The chain joins TRBV18 to TRBJ2-7, with D unclear. This CDR3 has 14 residues. The V and J ends lost 1 base and 2 bases respectively, with 9 bases between them. Germline V CDR1 and CDR2: KGHSH, LQKENI. This CDR3 is CASSPRHSAYEQYF. The CDR3 bases are TGTGCCAGCTCACCACGACACTCCGCCTACGAGCAGTACTTC.

This clone was counted only a few times. The chain combines TRBV5-8 with TRBJ2-7; TRBD1 might be the D (6 bases). Germline-derived CDR1 and CDR2 are SGHTS and YDEGEE. This CDR3 is 14 amino acids long. The V end was cut by 0 bases, the J end by 3 bases, with 10 bases between. The CDR3 sequence is CASSLALGGYEQYF. DNA for the CDR3: TGTGCCAGCAGCTTGGCACTAGGGGGCTACGAGCAGTACTTC.

V is TRBV5-4 and J is TRBJ1-1; a weak D match, TRBD1 (6 bases). The CDR3 spans 14 residues. Germline-derived CDR1 and CDR2 are SGHNT and YYREEE (reference sequence). With 4 bases removed from V and 3 bases from J, the gap between germline ends came to 13 bases. CDR3 protein: CASSPRGLDTEAFF. The DNA for the CDR3 is TGTGCCAGCAGCCCCAGGGGTTTGGACACTGAAGCTTTCTTT.

The chain employs TRBV30 and TRBJ2-7; 7 bases map to TRBD2. CDR3 length: 11 residues. The trim removed 1 base at V and 11 bases at J, leaving 5 bases unmatched. Germline CDR1 reads GTSNPN; CDR2 reads SVGIG (reference sequence). The DNA of the CDR3 is TGTGCCTGGAGTGGGCGGGGGAGGAAGTACTTC. Translated, it gives CAWSGRGRKYF.

This chain uses TRBV2 with TRBJ2-1, with 9 positions matching TRBD1. This CDR3 is built from 14 residues. V lost 7 bases to trimming and J lost 3 bases; unmatched junction nucleotides: 4. Germline assignment: CDR1 SNHLY and CDR2 FYNNEI. DNA for the CDR3: TGTGCCAGCAAACTGGGACAGGGCTACAATGAGCAGTTCTTC. As protein: CASKLGQGYNEQFF.

The V call is TRBV27, the J call TRBJ2-1; the D is unclear. This CDR3 comprises 12 residues. Trimming removed 4 bases at V and 4 bases at J, with 5 bases between. Germline V CDR1 and CDR2: MNHEY, SMNVEV (reference sequence). CDR3 in DNA: TGTGCCAGCAGTTCCCCATACAATGAGCAGTTCTTC. It codes for CASSSPYNEQFF.

Only a few counts were recorded for this clone. J is TRBJ2-7 and V is TRBV5-5; TRBD1 aligns across 10 bases. CDR1 SGHKS and CDR2 YYEKEE come from the germline V gene (reference sequence). V was pared by 4 bases and J by 4 bases, with 2 bases of the junction left unmatched. The CDR3 runs 13 residues. This CDR3 reads CASSRQGAYEQYF. The CDR3 bases are TGTGCCAGCAGCCGACAGGGGGCGTACGAGCAGTACTTC.

The rearrangement uses TRBV1 and TRBJ1-5; the table names TRBD1, a call not compared with the DNA. TRBV1 is marked as a pseudogene. The CDR3 sequence is 15 residues long. As DNA, the CDR3 is TGCACCAGCAGCCGCCAGGGGGCGCGGATCCAGCCCCAGCATTTT. Residues: CTSSRQGARIQPQHF.

This chain links TRBV10-3 with TRBJ2-7, with TRBD1 matching over 7 bases. V lost 2 bases to trimming and J lost 3 bases; unmatched junction nucleotides: 4. The CDR3 spans 14 residues. CDR1 ENHRY and CDR2 SYGVKD come from the germline V gene. The DNA for the CDR3 is TGTGCCATCAGTGAGGACAGGGTGGACTACGAGCAGTACTTC. It translates to CAISEDRVDYEQYF.

This clone was found a few times. The J gene is TRBJ1-5, the V gene TRBV9; 7 nucleotides agree with TRBD1. CDR1 is SGDLS and CDR2 is YYNGEE in the germline V gene. The length of the CDR3 is 14 residues. V trimming: 4 bases; J trimming: 3 bases; junction bases outside the gene matches: 4. The CDR3 region is CASSPQGDNQPQHF. Here the CDR3 DNA reads TGTGCCAGCAGCCCTCAGGGGGACAATCAGCCCCAGCATTTT.

The chain couples TRBV4-1 to TRBJ1-2, with 7 positions matching TRBD1. Germline assignment: CDR1 MGHRA and CDR2 YSYEKL. J was trimmed by 5 bases and V by 0 bases; bases with no gene match: 12. The CDR3 runs to 17 residues. The CDR3 here is CASSQDDAGGRIYGYTF. The CDR3 DNA reads as TGCGCCAGCAGCCAAGATGACGCAGGGGGAAGGATATATGGCTACACCTTC.

The chain joins TRBV28 to TRBJ1-5; 8 bases match TRBD1. The V and J ends lost 6 bases and 0 bases, in that order; junction bases with no gene match: 10. CDR3 length: 17 amino acids. Germline V gives CDR1 MDHEN, CDR2 SYDVKM. The CDR3 loop is CASSDIQGVRSNQPQHF. DNA for the CDR3: TGTGCCAGCAGCGACATACAGGGGGTGCGTAGCAATCAGCCCCAGCATTTT. The entire variable domain, with the rest obtained from reference TRBV28 and TRBJ1-5, is as follows: DVKVTQSSRYLVKRTGEKVFLECVQDMDHENMFWYRQDPGLGLRLIYFSYDVKMKEKGDIPEGYSVSREKKERFSLILESASTNQTSMYLCASSDIQGVRSNQPQHFGDGTRLSIL.

The chain has TRBV27 and TRBJ2-1, with 8 nucleotides matching TRBD2. Germline lookup yields CDR1 MNHEY and CDR2 SMNVEV (reference sequence). The CDR3 spans 15 residues. Germline trimming cut 2 bases from V and 2 bases from J; bases unmatched to any gene: 2. The CDR3 bases are TGTGCCAGCAGTTTACGTAGCGGGGCCTACAATGAGCAGTTCTTC. Its translation: CASSLRSGAYNEQFF.

The chain links TRBV30 to TRBJ1-1, with D perhaps matching TRBD1 (6 bases). V lost 1 base, J lost 4 bases, and 13 bases lay in between. This CDR3 comprises 14 residues. The V gene's germline CDR1 is GTSNPN and CDR2 SVGIG (reference sequence). The CDR3 is CAWSGKLGGTEAFF. In nucleotides, the CDR3 is TGTGCCTGGAGTGGCAAACTAGGGGGCACTGAAGCTTTCTTT.

The J gene is TRBJ1-4, the V gene TRBV28; D is ambiguous. Germline V gene lookup returns CDR1 MDHEN and CDR2 SYDVKM. Deletions cut 5 bases from V and 8 bases from J, with 6 bases between. There are 11 residues in the CDR3. The CDR3 DNA is TGTGCCAGCAGTAACAAAGAAAAACTGTTTTTT. Its protein is CASSNKEKLFF. Full variable domain (remainder filled in from reference TRBV28 and TRBJ1-4): DVKVTQSSRYLVKRTGEKVFLECVQDMDHENMFWYRQDPGLGLRLIYFSYDVKMKEKGDIPEGYSVSREKKERFSLILESASTNQTSMYLCASSNKEKLFFGSGTQLSVL.

The genes are TRBV27 and TRBJ1-1; 9 nucleotides agree with TRBD1. This CDR3 comprises 16 residues. J lost 4 bases, V lost 5 bases, and 11 bases had no gene match. Germline CDR1 MNHEY, CDR2 SMNVEV (reference sequence). CDR3 loop: CASSHLPGQGSTEAFF. DNA for the CDR3: TGTGCCAGCAGTCACCTCCCGGGACAGGGAAGCACTGAAGCTTTCTTT.

The genes are TRBV28 and TRBJ1-5; D not certain. Germline V gene lookup returns CDR1 MDHEN and CDR2 SYDVKM. The CDR3 contains 16 residues. With 3 bases removed from V and 4 bases from J, the gap between germline ends came to 16 bases. CDR3 coding DNA: TGTGCCAGCAGTTTGGGCAGCACTTCCTGGAATCAGCCCCAGCATTTT. Translation: CASSLGSTSWNQPQHF. The full variable domain, in which reference TRBV28 and TRBJ1-5 provide the parts outside the CDR3, is DVKVTQSSRYLVKRTGEKVFLECVQDMDHENMFWYRQDPGLGLRLIYFSYDVKMKEKGDIPEGYSVSREKKERFSLILESASTNQTSMYLCASSLGSTSWNQPQHFGDGTRLSIL.

A single count supports this clone. The CDR3 nucleotides read TGTGCCAGCAGCTTAGGGGTTCGACAGTTAACCTACAATGAGCAGTTCTTC. It is translated as CASSLGVRQLTYNEQFF. V gene TRBV13 combines with J gene TRBJ2-1, with a tentative D call TRBD1 (5 bases). In germline, CDR1 is PRHDT, CDR2 FYEKMQ (reference sequence). The germline V and J ends were trimmed by 0 bases and 2 bases, with 14 bases remaining between them. This CDR3 comprises 17 residues.

This chain connects TRBV30 to TRBJ1-2; TRBD1 matches 8 bases. The CDR3 sequence is 14 residues long. Germline V CDR1 and CDR2: GTSNPN, SVGIG (reference sequence). Germline trimming cut 3 bases from V and 7 bases from J; bases unmatched to any gene: 10. CDR3 in amino acids: CAWSPKAGGRGYTF. CDR3 bases: TGTGCCTGGAGCCCCAAGGCAGGGGGCCGTGGCTACACCTTC.

This chain connects TRBV7-9 to TRBJ2-3; 9 nucleotides match TRBD2. Germline lookup yields CDR1 SEHNR and CDR2 FQNEAQ (reference sequence). The V segment lost 3 bases and the J segment 2 bases; nucleotides outside the gene matches: 6. CDR3 length equals 16 residues. The CDR3 here is CASSFGREGLTDTQYF. The CDR3 nucleotides are TGTGCCAGCAGCTTCGGGCGGGAGGGCCTCACAGATACGCAGTATTTT. The variable domain in full, completed from reference TRBV7-9 and TRBJ2-3, reads DTGVSQNPRHKITKRGQNVTFRCDPISEHNRLYWYRQTLGQGPEFLTYFQNEAQLEKSRLLSDRFSAERPKGSFSTLEIQRTEQGDSAMYLCASSFGREGLTDTQYFGPGTRLTVL.

The CDR3 coding sequence is TGTGCCAGTATTAATACAGGGGGCACCTATGGCTACACCTTC. The encoded protein is CASINTGGTYGYTF. V and J are TRBV19 and TRBJ1-2; the match to TRBD1 covers 9 bases. This CDR3 comprises 14 residues. Germline V CDR1 and CDR2: LNHDA, SQIVND (reference sequence). Trimming at V came to 7 bases and at J to 4 bases, leaving 7 bases not matched to a gene.